This TCR beta chain appears in the sequencing data of a study of CD8+CD57+ T cells in acquired aplastic anemia. Study context: Mean DNA quantity obtained from sorted CD4+ and CD8+ cells was about 3 ug.

V lost 0 bases and J lost 5, with 8 bases in between. Germline V lookup: CDR1 SGHDT, CDR2 YYEEEE. The CDR3 totals 13 residues. For CDR3 and TCR beta VDJ profiling, genomic DNA was the template used. TCRdb re-analysed the reads in MiXCR, keeping a single row per CDR3 protein. The sample includes about 220,000 distinct CDR3 sequences, around half of them seen just once. This clonotype was seen ten or more times. Before being chosen for sequencing, patients had shown CD8+CD57+ cell expansion by flow cytometry. Sampling of blood occurred while the patients had still received no therapy. The sequencing input was sorted CD4+, CD8+, or CD8+CD57+ T cells (not recorded which) from PBMCs. The TCR sequence derives from a human donor with aplastic anemia. The chain employs TRBV5-6 and TRBJ1-2; D unresolved. The CDR3 coding sequence is TGTGCCAGCAGCTTGGGTAGCTTTTATGGCTACACCTTC. Translating it yields CASSLGSFYGYTF.